The following is a T cell receptor beta chain sequence with its context. Its antigen is unidentified. TCRdb reanalyzed the 5' RACE reads, giving one entry per CDR3 protein sequence and no DNA. In total, the table holds some 160,000 distinct CDR3 sequences. This sample was included in a study of monozygotic twins with inflammatory bowel disease. General study results and limits: Patient-to-patient differences in immunosuppressive treatment may have added variability to the repertoires.

Each donor had more than 2 ml of blood drawn. The clonotype originates from a human donor with ulcerative colitis or Crohn's disease, or a healthy co-twin of an affected twin (not recorded which). Material for sequencing was blood.

The CDR3 is CASSTGGPLYNEQFF. The chain carries TRBV3-1 and TRBJ2-1; the D call of TRBD1 rests on TCRdb alone, since no DNA is present to check it. CDR1 is LGHDT and CDR2 is YNNKEL in the germline V gene (reference sequence). The CDR3 is 15 residues long.